The T cell receptor beta chain described here comes from a study of blood T cell repertoires in COVID-19. Looked up from germline, CDR1 is MNHEY and CDR2 is SVGAGI. Losses at the gene ends were 7 bases for V and 1 base for J; bases not matched to a gene: 4. CDR3 length: 14 residues. Assay used: immunoSEQ multiplex PCR; TCRdb lists only in-frame clones, some missing. The repertoire has over 85,000 clones, 91% of them found once; the top ten carry less than 5.5%. There are a few counts of this clone. The sequence derives from a man younger than 30 with acute or convalescent COVID-19. The J gene is TRBJ2-3, the V gene TRBV6-5; 8 bases are a match to TRBD2. Source material: peripheral blood. CDR3 nucleotide sequence: TGTGCCAGCAAATCGGGACTAGGCACAGATACGCAGTATTTT. Translation gives CASKSGLGTDTQYF.